One sample yielded the 30 T cell receptor beta chains listed below, sequenced in a study of sequential checkpoint blockade in melanoma. The data were produced by immunoSEQ multiplex PCR, yet TCRdb's version contains in-frame clones alone and is incomplete. Of roughly 29,000 clones listed, 83% were seen once; the top ten hold 17%. Treatment noted: randomized to nivolumab then ipilimumab (arm A) or the reverse (arm B). Sequencing used CD8+ T cells sorted from blood (inferred from file names), obtained from a patient given nivolumab and ipilimumab in sequence. The receptors stem from a human donor with melanoma.

The gene calls are TRBV19 and TRBJ2-7; 8 bases agree with TRBD1. Germline V lookup: CDR1 LNHDA, CDR2 SQIVND (reference sequence). This CDR3 contains 15 residues. The V segment lost 1 base and the J segment 3 bases; nucleotides outside the gene matches: 5. The chain's CDR3 is CASSIGTGQVYEQYF. The CDR3 nucleotides read TGTGCCAGTAGTATAGGGACAGGGCAAGTCTACGAGCAGTACTTC.

This clone was detected only once. The chain recombines TRBV19 with TRBJ1-2; D perhaps matches TRBD1 (6 bases). CDR1 is LNHDA, CDR2 SQIVND, per germline (reference sequence). This CDR3 has 13 residues. Trimming left V 3 bases short and J 3 bases short, with 8 bases between. DNA for the CDR3: TGTGCCAGTAGTATCTCAGGGGACTATGGCTACACCTTC. Protein product: CASSISGDYGYTF.

This chain links TRBV4-3 with TRBJ2-3, with 11 bases that match TRBD2. The CDR3 length is 15 residues. With V trimmed by 5 bases and J by 3 bases, 4 bases remained unmatched. Germline CDR1 reads LGHNA; CDR2 reads YSLEER. CDR3 amino acids: CASSEGLAETDTQYF. In nucleotides, the CDR3 is TGCGCCAGCAGCGAGGGACTAGCGGAAACAGATACGCAGTATTTT.

The chain recombines TRBV7-3 with TRBJ2-7; 7 nucleotides align to TRBD2. CDR1 is SGHTA and CDR2 is FQGTGA in the germline V gene. With V trimmed by 2 bases and J by 3 bases, 1 base remained unmatched. The CDR3 totals 13 residues. The CDR3 is CASSLGGGYEQYF. The CDR3 DNA sequence: TGTGCCAGCAGCTTAGGCGGGGGCTACGAGCAGTACTTC.

V usage is TRBV19 and J usage is TRBJ2-1, with D perhaps TRBD1 (5 bases). Trimming shortened V by 2 bases and J by 4 bases, and 15 bases separated the two germline ends. This CDR3 is built from 16 residues. Germline V CDR1 and CDR2: LNHDA, SQIVND (reference sequence). This CDR3 is CASSIMSWTLYNEQFF. The DNA of the CDR3 is TGTGCCAGTAGTATAATGTCATGGACACTTTACAATGAGCAGTTCTTC.

The chain uses TRBV27 and TRBJ2-2; TRBD1 aligns across 7 bases. Germline V CDR1 and CDR2: MNHEY, SMNVEV (reference sequence). This CDR3 contains 14 residues. The V gene end was trimmed by 6 bases and the J gene end by 6 bases; junction bases not matched to a gene: 7. The CDR3 loop is CASRLQGSPGELFF. CDR3 in DNA: TGTGCCAGCAGACTACAGGGGTCCCCCGGGGAGCTGTTTTTT.

The chain is built from TRBV11-2 and TRBJ2-3, with 12 bases fitting TRBD2. J was trimmed by 2 bases and V by 4 bases; bases with no gene match: 10. Germline CDR1 reads SGHAT; CDR2 reads FQNNGV. CDR3 length: 18 amino acids. For the CDR3, the DNA is TGTGCCAGCAGCTCTCCCTCTAGCGGGAGGGGACCCACAGATACGCAGTATTTT. Protein product: CASSSPSSGRGPTDTQYF.

The chain uses TRBV5-8 and TRBJ2-7, with D possibly being TRBD2 (5 bases). Germline V lookup: CDR1 SGHTS, CDR2 YDEGEE. The CDR3 loop spans 15 amino acids. Trimming shortened V by 0 bases and J by 1 base, and 11 bases separated the two germline ends. The CDR3 nucleotides are TGTGCCAGCAGCTTGGACCCCGGGGAATCCTACGAGCAGTACTTC. Translating gives CASSLDPGESYEQYF.

The genes are TRBV7-2 and TRBJ2-7; TRBD2 might be the D (6 bases). Trimming took off 0 bases at V and 3 bases at J, with 15 bases between the two ends. CDR1 is SGHTA and CDR2 is FQGNSA in the germline V gene. The CDR3 covers 16 residues. The DNA of the CDR3 is TGTGCCAGCAGCTTAGCGCGAGAGGGACTGTTCTACGAGCAGTACTTC. It is translated as CASSLAREGLFYEQYF.

The chain carries TRBV11-3 and TRBJ2-3; 11 bases are shared with TRBD1. The V gene's germline CDR1 is SGHNT and CDR2 YENEEA. Trimming removed 4 bases from V and 2 bases from J; junction bases left unmatched: 8. This CDR3 has 17 residues. CDR3 sequence (DNA): TGTGCCAGCAGCTCACGGACAGGGGGCGCGGACACAGATACGCAGTATTTT. The encoded protein is CASSSRTGGADTDTQYF.

This clone was seen more than once but under ten times. In DNA, the CDR3 is TGTGCTAGTGGTTTAGGAGCGGGGGGTGCAGATACGCAGTATTTT. Translating it yields CASGLGAGGADTQYF. J is TRBJ2-3 and V is TRBV12-5, with 9 bases lining up with TRBD2. Germline trimming cut 3 bases from V and 4 bases from J; bases unmatched to any gene: 5. The CDR3 runs 15 residues. The germline CDR1 and CDR2 sequences are LGHNT and FRNRAP.

This clone was observed a handful of times. This same CDR3 is encoded by further DNA sequences in the sample. The chain combines TRBV11-2 with TRBJ2-1, with 8 bases fitting TRBD1. Per the germline V gene, CDR1 is SGHAT and CDR2 is FQNNGV. The junction had 4 bases not matched to a gene; V was cut back by 2 bases and J by 4 bases. CDR3 size: 15 residues. CDR3 sequence reads: CASSLPGGLYNEQFF. The CDR3 coding sequence is TGTGCCAGCAGCTTACCAGGGGGCTTGTACAATGAGCAGTTCTTC.

This chain links TRBV5-5 with TRBJ2-2; 7 nucleotides agree with TRBD2. This CDR3 region has 14 residues. J gave up 3 bases and V 4 bases, and 3 bases lay outside the gene matches. The germline gives CDR1 SGHKS, CDR2 YYEKEE (reference sequence). The CDR3 coding sequence is TGTGCCAGCAGCGGGGCGGGAGACACCGGGGAGCTGTTTTTT. This encodes CASSGAGDTGELFF. Variable domain in full (rest from reference TRBV5-5 and TRBJ2-2): DAGVTQSPTHLIKTRGQQVTLRCSPISGHKSVSWYQQVLGQGPQFIFQYYEKEERGRGNFPDRFSARQFPNYSSELNVNALLLGDSALYLCASSGAGDTGELFFGEGSRLTVL.

CDR3 residues: CASNGGPGIYDEQFF. DNA for the CDR3: TGTGCCAGCAATGGAGGACCGGGAATATACGATGAGCAGTTCTTC. V gene TRBV2 combines with J gene TRBJ2-1; a weak D match, TRBD2 (5 bases). Germline V gene data show CDR1 as SNHLY and CDR2 as FYNNEI. The CDR3 sequence is 15 residues long. V dropped 7 bases and J dropped 8 bases, with 21 bases sitting between them.

The genes are TRBV7-8 and TRBJ2-1; D remains unclear. The CDR3 spans 15 residues. The V end was cut by 5 bases, the J end by 0 bases, with 11 bases between. Per the germline V gene, CDR1 is SGHVS and CDR2 is FQNEAQ. The chain's CDR3 is CASSVEPSSYNEQFF. Written as DNA, the CDR3 is TGTGCCAGCAGCGTAGAGCCGAGCTCCTACAATGAGCAGTTCTTC.

This chain links TRBV4-1 with TRBJ1-2; D unresolved. CDR1 and CDR2 (germline): MGHRA, YSYEKL. This CDR3 contains 15 residues. V was shortened by 0 bases and J by 1 base, with 9 bases between the two germline ends. This CDR3 reads CASSQEANYNYGYTF. The CDR3 nucleotides are TGCGCCAGCAGCCAAGAGGCAAACTATAACTATGGCTACACCTTC.

The chain combines TRBV5-1 with TRBJ2-7, with D tentatively TRBD2 (8 bases). V was clipped by 4 bases and J by 5 bases, with 28 bases between them. Germline loops: CDR1 SGHRS, CDR2 YFSETQ. This CDR3 comprises 18 residues. The chain's CDR3 is CASSPDTSRGTSHHEQYF. In nucleotides, the CDR3 is TGCGCCAGCAGCCCGGACACCTCCAGGGGGACTAGTCACCACGAGCAGTACTTC.

V is TRBV6-5 and J is TRBJ1-2; possibly TRBD1 for D (5 bases). The V and J ends lost 5 bases and 5 bases respectively, with 15 bases between them. CDR1 and CDR2 (germline): MNHEY, SVGAGI. This CDR3 is 14 amino acids long. CDR3 sequence reads: CASSGTVTAYGYTF. In DNA form, the CDR3 reads TGTGCCAGCAGTGGTACCGTGACAGCTTATGGCTACACCTTC.

The chain couples TRBV6-6 to TRBJ1-1, with a tentative D call TRBD1 (5 bases). The CDR3 sequence is 14 residues long. Trimming removed 2 bases at V and 4 bases at J, with 11 bases between. Germline lookup yields CDR1 MNHNY and CDR2 SVGAGI (reference sequence). DNA for the CDR3: TGTGCCAGCAGTTACCCTCAGGGAGGCACTGAAGCTTTCTTT. It specifies CASSYPQGGTEAFF.

The chain combines TRBV6-5 with TRBJ2-3, with a tentative D call TRBD1 (6 bases). The V end was cut by 3 bases, the J end by 3 bases, with 10 bases between. The CDR3 consists of 14 residues. Germline loops: CDR1 MNHEY, CDR2 SVGAGI. For the CDR3, the DNA is TGTGCCAGCAGTTATGGGGGCCCGACAGATACGCAGTATTTT. It codes for CASSYGGPTDTQYF.

This clone showed up just a few times. The V call is TRBV28, the J call TRBJ1-5; TRBD1 agrees at 7 bases. V lost 3 bases and J lost 7; bases outside the gene matches: 6. This CDR3 is 14 amino acids long. The germline V gene has CDR1 MDHEN and CDR2 SYDVKM. CDR3 amino acids: CASSFQGEGQPQHF. CDR3 DNA sequence: TGTGCCAGCAGTTTTCAGGGGGAAGGGCAGCCCCAGCATTTT. Variable domain in full (rest from reference TRBV28 and TRBJ1-5): DVKVTQSSRYLVKRTGEKVFLECVQDMDHENMFWYRQDPGLGLRLIYFSYDVKMKEKGDIPEGYSVSREKKERFSLILESASTNQTSMYLCASSFQGEGQPQHFGDGTRLSIL.

This chain uses TRBV7-2 with TRBJ2-1, with 8 bases fitting TRBD2. The CDR3 loop spans 16 amino acids. Unmatched junction bases numbered 12, after V lost 4 bases and J lost 7 bases. From germline, CDR1 is SGHTA and CDR2 FQGNSA. CDR3 in DNA: TGTGCCAGCAGCTCCGGCGAACGGGGGGGCGGGAATGAGCAGTTCTTC. This translates into CASSSGERGGGNEQFF.

The genes are TRBV6-6 and TRBJ2-1; no clear D gene. This CDR3 is 14 amino acids long. Looked up from germline, CDR1 is MNHNY and CDR2 is SVGAGI (reference sequence). Trimming removed 6 bases at V and 0 bases at J, with 9 bases between. The CDR3 loop reads CASRLESSYNEQFF. CDR3 nucleotides: TGTGCCAGCAGACTGGAGAGCTCCTACAATGAGCAGTTCTTC.

On this clone itself: The junction departs from germline at one end; a sequencing error may be responsible. The chain has TRBV7-2 and TRBJ2-2, with TRBD1 matching over 8 bases. Germline CDR1 reads SGHTA; CDR2 reads FQGNSA. This CDR3 is built from 14 residues. CDR3: CASLQGAKTGELFF. CDR3 in DNA: TGTGCCAGCCTTCAGGGGGCGAAAACCGGGGAGCTGTTTTTT.

The chain carries TRBV4-1 and TRBJ2-3; 7 nucleotides align to TRBD2. V shed 1 base and J 8 bases; nucleotides not matched to a gene: 9. Germline loops: CDR1 MGHRA, CDR2 YSYEKL. This CDR3 spans 15 amino acids. CDR3 nucleotides: TGCGCCAGCAGCCAAGGGGGGGGACTATCCGGTACGCAGTATTTT. Residues: CASSQGGGLSGTQYF.

The genes are TRBV7-3 and TRBJ1-3; 9 positions agree with TRBD1. Germline V gene lookup returns CDR1 SGHTA and CDR2 FQGTGA. J lost 2 bases, V lost 0 bases, and 2 bases had no gene match. CDR3 size: 16 residues. The CDR3 is CASSLTGQGAGNTIYF. The CDR3 bases are TGTGCCAGCAGCTTAACGGGACAGGGTGCTGGAAACACCATATATTTT.

This chain joins TRBV6-5 and TRBJ2-3; weak D call: TRBD1 (5 bases). The CDR3 is made up of 13 amino acids. Germline loops: CDR1 MNHEY, CDR2 SVGAGI. V dropped 0 bases and J dropped 4 bases, with 5 bases sitting between them. The CDR3: CASSYSGPDTQYF. As DNA, the CDR3 is TGTGCCAGCAGTTACTCGGGGCCAGATACGCAGTATTTT.

This clone appeared once. An end of the junction does not agree with germline; a read error may underlie this. The chain combines TRBV28 with TRBJ2-2; TRBD1 aligns across 10 bases. Germline CDR1 reads MDHEN; CDR2 reads SYDVKM. CDR3 length: 19 amino acids. The CDR3 region is CASSLGVLRGQGNTGGLFF. In DNA form, the CDR3 reads TGTGCCAGCAGTTTAGGGGTATTGCGGGGACAGGGGAACACCGGGGGGCTGTTTTTT.

A few counts support this clone. The gene calls are TRBV9 and TRBJ1-1; the D gene is possibly TRBD1 (6 bases). Germline values: CDR1 SGDLS, CDR2 YYNGEE. This CDR3 is built from 13 residues. With 0 bases removed from V and 5 bases from J, the gap between germline ends came to 8 bases. The CDR3 sequence: CASSVEGVTEAFF. The CDR3 coding sequence is TGTGCCAGCAGCGTAGAGGGGGTGACTGAAGCTTTCTTT.

This clone was seen a handful of times. The chain has TRBV10-3 and TRBJ1-5; D remains unclear. Germline V gives CDR1 ENHRY, CDR2 SYGVKD. V lost 0 bases to trimming and J lost 9 bases, with 15 bases between them. This CDR3 has 15 residues. The CDR3 DNA sequence: TGTGCCATCAGTGAGTCGGTCAGCGCCCAAGGGCCCCAGCATTTT. It specifies CAISESVSAQGPQHF.